The clone carrying this T cell receptor beta chain showed up just a few times. Its specificity is unknown. An end of the junction does not agree with germline; a read error may underlie this. The data originate from a study of beta chain features in type 1 diabetes. The purity of all sorted populations exceeded 95%. Germline V gives CDR1 SSHAT, CDR2 FNYEAQ (reference sequence). The CDR3 totals 19 residues. Expressed TCRB transcripts were sequenced because the entire RNA isolate underwent reverse transcription. Produced via immunoSEQ multiplex PCR; TCRdb's table is partial and in-frame only. Among some 160,000 clones listed, approximately 9% were seen once. General study points: Among patients with Type 1 diabetes, TCRB CDR3s were moderately but significantly shorter in every one of the four CD4+ subsets. The VDJ junctions of type 1 diabetes patients carried fewer insertions and more deletions. Within patients, naive, central memory and Treg TCRB repertoires seemed more similar than within healthy donors.

Sequenced input: central memory CD4+ T cells from blood. The chain employs TRBV7-7 and TRBJ2-1, with TRBD2 matching 16 bases. The origin of this receptor is a woman younger than 35 with type 1 diabetes. The CDR3 reads CASSSGTSGRDSSYNEQFF. CDR3 sequence (DNA): TGTGCTAGCAGCTCAGGGACTAGCGGGAGGGATAGCTCCTACAATGAGCAGTTCTTC.